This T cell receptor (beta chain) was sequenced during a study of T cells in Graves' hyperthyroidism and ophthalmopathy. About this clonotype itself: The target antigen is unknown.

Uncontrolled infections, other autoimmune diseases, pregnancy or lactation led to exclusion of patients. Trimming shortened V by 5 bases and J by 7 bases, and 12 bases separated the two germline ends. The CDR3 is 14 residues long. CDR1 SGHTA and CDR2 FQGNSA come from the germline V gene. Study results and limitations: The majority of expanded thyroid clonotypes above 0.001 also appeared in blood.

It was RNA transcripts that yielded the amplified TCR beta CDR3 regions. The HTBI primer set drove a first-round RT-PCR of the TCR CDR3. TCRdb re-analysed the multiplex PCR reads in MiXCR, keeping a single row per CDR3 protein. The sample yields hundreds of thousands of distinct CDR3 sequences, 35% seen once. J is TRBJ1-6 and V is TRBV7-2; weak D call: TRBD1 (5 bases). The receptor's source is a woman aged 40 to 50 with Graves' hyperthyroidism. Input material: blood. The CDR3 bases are TGTGCCAGCAGCAGGGGAGCTTGGAATTCACCCCTCCACTTT. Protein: CASSRGAWNSPLHF.